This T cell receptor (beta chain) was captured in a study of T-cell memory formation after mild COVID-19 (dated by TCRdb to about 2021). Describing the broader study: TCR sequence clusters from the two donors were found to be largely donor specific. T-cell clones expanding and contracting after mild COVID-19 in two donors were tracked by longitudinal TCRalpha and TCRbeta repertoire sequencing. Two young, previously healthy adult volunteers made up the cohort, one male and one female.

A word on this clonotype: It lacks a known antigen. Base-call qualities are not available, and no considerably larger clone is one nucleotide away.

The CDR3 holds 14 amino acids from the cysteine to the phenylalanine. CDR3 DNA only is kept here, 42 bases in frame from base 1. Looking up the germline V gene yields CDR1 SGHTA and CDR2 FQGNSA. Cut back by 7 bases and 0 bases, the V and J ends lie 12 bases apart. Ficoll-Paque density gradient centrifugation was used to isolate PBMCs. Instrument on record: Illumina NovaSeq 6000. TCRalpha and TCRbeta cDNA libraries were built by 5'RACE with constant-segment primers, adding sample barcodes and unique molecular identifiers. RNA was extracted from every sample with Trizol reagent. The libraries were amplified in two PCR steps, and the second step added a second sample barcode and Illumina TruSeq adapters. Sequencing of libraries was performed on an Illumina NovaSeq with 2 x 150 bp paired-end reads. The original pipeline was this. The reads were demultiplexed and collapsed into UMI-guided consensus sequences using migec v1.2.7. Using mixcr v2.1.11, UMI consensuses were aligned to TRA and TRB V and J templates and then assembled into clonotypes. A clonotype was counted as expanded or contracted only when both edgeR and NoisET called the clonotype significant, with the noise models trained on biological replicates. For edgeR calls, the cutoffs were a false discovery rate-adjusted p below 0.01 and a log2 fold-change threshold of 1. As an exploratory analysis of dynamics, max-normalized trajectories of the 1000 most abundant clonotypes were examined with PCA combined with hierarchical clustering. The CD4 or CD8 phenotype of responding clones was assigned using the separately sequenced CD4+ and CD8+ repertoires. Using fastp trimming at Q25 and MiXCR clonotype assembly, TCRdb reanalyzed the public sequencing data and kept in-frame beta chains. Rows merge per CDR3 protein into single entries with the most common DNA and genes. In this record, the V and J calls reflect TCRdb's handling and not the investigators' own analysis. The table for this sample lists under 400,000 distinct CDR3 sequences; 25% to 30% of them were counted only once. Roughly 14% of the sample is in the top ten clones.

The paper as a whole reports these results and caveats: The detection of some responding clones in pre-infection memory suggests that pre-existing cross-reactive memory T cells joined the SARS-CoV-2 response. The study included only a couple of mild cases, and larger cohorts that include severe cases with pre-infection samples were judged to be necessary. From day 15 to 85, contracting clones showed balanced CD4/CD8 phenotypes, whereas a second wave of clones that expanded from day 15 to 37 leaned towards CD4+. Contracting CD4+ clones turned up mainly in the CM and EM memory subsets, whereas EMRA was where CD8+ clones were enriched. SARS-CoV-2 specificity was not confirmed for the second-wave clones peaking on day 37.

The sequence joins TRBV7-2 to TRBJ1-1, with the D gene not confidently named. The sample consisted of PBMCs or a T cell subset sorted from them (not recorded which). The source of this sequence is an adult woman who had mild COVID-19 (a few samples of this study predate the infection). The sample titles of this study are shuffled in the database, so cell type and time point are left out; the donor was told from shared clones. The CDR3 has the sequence CASTASWVNTEAFF. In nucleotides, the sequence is TGTGCCAGCACGGCTTCGTGGGTGAACACTGAAGCTTTCTTT.